This T cell receptor beta chain was sequenced for a study of cytomegalovirus exposure and HLA in healthy donors. The overall study: Among the approximately 400 genotyped donors, approximately 81% were placed in the Caucasian-associated ancestry cluster.

This CDR3 region has 13 residues. Per the germline V gene, CDR1 is LNHDA and CDR2 is SQIVND (reference sequence). Trimming pared 7 bases from V and 3 bases from J, leaving 9 bases between. Amplification used 60 Vbeta primers and 13 Jbeta primers. Using immunoSEQ multiplex PCR, the repertoire was profiled, and TCRdb retains in-frame clones only, with some absent. The profile covers fewer than 90,000 clones, with around two thirds appearing a single time and more than 9.5% taken by the ten largest. Study results and limitations: The investigators catalogued 150 to 200 TCR beta chains as cytomegalovirus-associated. The availability of immune exposure information extended only to CMV serostatus. Cytomegalovirus status was reportedly diagnosed by the classifier with high sensitivity and specificity.

Turning to this clone: The target antigen is unknown. Other DNA sequences within the sample encode an identical CDR3.

This TCR derives from a woman in her forties or fifties in good health and CMV-seropositive. J is TRBJ2-2 and V is TRBV19; tentative D call: TRBD2 (5 bases). The specimen sequenced was PBMCs. CDR3 nucleotide sequence: TGTGCCAGTAAGCCGGGATACACCGGGGAGCTGTTTTTT. It codes for CASKPGYTGELFF.